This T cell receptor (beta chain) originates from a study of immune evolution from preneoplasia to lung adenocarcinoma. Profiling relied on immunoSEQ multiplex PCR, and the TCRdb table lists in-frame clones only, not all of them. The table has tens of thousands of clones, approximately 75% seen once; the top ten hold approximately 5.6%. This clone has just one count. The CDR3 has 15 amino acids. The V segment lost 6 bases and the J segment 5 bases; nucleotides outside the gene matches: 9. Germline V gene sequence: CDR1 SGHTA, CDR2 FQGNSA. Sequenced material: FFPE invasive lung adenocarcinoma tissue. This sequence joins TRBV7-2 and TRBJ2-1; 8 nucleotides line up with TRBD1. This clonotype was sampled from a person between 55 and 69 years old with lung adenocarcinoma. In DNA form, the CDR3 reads TGTGCCAGCAGTCCCAGACAACAGGGGGACAATGAGCAGTTCTTC. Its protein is CASSPRQQGDNEQFF.